The clone carrying this TCR beta chain was counted ten times or more. No antigen is known for it. There are 14 residues in the CDR3. Trimming removed 4 bases from V and 9 bases from J, with 19 bases in between. Germline values: CDR1 SGHRS, CDR2 YFSETQ. From the 5' RACE reads, TCRdb called clonotypes with MiXCR, one entry per CDR3 protein. The sample lists about 320,000 distinct CDR3 sequences, 3.5% to 5% occurring once. These data belong to a study of T cells after yellow fever vaccination. Study-level results: Among primary-vaccination clones, most reappeared after the booster, at just under 98% for CD4 and roughly 88% for CD8.

The source of this sequence is a man younger than 30 who received the YFV17D yellow fever vaccine. Sequenced material: PBMCs, taken 15 days after the yellow fever booster vaccination. The gene calls are TRBV5-1 and TRBJ1-1, with D maybe TRBD1 (6 bases). CDR3 sequence: CASSTTTGPVQAFF. CDR3 DNA: TGCGCCAGCAGCACCACGACAGGACCCGTGCAAGCTTTCTTT.